These 26 T cell receptor beta chains share one sample of origin, sequenced in a study of blood T cell repertoires in COVID-19. Method: immunoSEQ multiplex PCR; TCRdb's copy keeps in-frame clones and lacks some. Altogether about 310,000 clones are present, approximately 86% being singletons, with the ten largest covering around 9.3%. Sequenced: PBMCs or T cells enriched from blood (not recorded which). All receptors come from a woman between 18 and 29 years old who had recovered from COVID-19.

This clone showed up just once. V is TRBV24-1 and J is TRBJ1-4; 11 positions agree with TRBD1. This CDR3 has 20 residues. Germline V gene data show CDR1 as KGHDR and CDR2 as SFDVKD. Trimming at V came to 3 bases and at J to 0 bases, leaving 11 bases not matched to a gene. CDR3: CATSDGIYGGQGATNEKLFF. The CDR3 DNA reads as TGTGCCACCAGTGATGGAATCTATGGGGGACAGGGGGCAACTAATGAAAAACTGTTTTTT.

The genes are TRBV11-2 and TRBJ2-5; D gene unclear. Per the germline V gene, CDR1 is SGHAT and CDR2 is FQNNGV. Trimming left V 6 bases short and J 1 base short, with 9 bases between. The CDR3 consists of 13 residues. CDR3 amino acids: CASSTNSQETQYF. CDR3 sequence (DNA): TGTGCCAGCAGTACGAACAGCCAAGAGACCCAGTACTTC.

The gene calls are TRBV2 and TRBJ2-7; a weak D match, TRBD1 (5 bases). Trimming took off 3 bases at V and 9 bases at J, with 12 bases between the two ends. The CDR3 contains 12 residues. Germline CDR1 reads SNHLY; CDR2 reads FYNNEI. CDR3 DNA: TGTGCCAGCAGTGACAGGGCCAGAGGGCAGTACTTC. Residues: CASSDRARGQYF. Full variable domain (missing parts from reference TRBV2 and TRBJ2-7): EPEVTQTPSHQVTQMGQEVILRCVPISNHLYFYWYRQILGQKVEFLVSFYNNEISEKSEIFDDQFSVERPDGSNFTLKIRSTKLEDSAMYFCASSDRARGQYFGPGTRLTVT.

The chain has TRBV6-5 and TRBJ1-2; D uncertain. Germline values: CDR1 MNHEY, CDR2 SVGAGI. The CDR3 is made up of 13 amino acids. V was trimmed by 8 bases and J by 3 bases, leaving 13 bases between them. This chain's CDR3 is CASGRERHYGYTF. CDR3 DNA: TGTGCCAGCGGAAGGGAGAGGCACTATGGCTACACCTTC.

V usage is TRBV20-1 and J usage is TRBJ2-6; D gene unclear. This CDR3 region has 15 residues. The V end lost 3 bases, the J end lost 4 bases, and 13 bases lay between the germline ends. Germline V CDR1 and CDR2: DFQATT, SNEGSKA (reference sequence). CDR3 coding DNA: TGCAGTGCTAGTGACGGTTATCGGGGGGCCAACGTCCTGACTTTC. It translates to CSASDGYRGANVLTF.

This clone was seen just once. This chain connects TRBV5-5 to TRBJ1-5; unclear D gene. CDR1 is SGHKS, CDR2 YYEKEE, per germline (reference sequence). Trimming stripped 4 bases from V and 0 bases from J, with 14 bases between. This CDR3 spans 16 amino acids. The CDR3, as DNA: TGTGCCAGCAGCCCACAGTTGCTATATAGCAATCAGCCCCAGCATTTT. Its translation is CASSPQLLYSNQPQHF.

The gene calls are TRBV28 and TRBJ1-1; the match to TRBD1 covers 8 bases. With V trimmed by 4 bases and J by 11 bases, 9 bases remained unmatched. Germline CDR1 is MDHEN and CDR2 is SYDVKM. This CDR3 contains 13 residues. This CDR3 reads CASSYGGQGVAFF. For the CDR3, the DNA is TGTGCCAGCAGTTACGGCGGACAGGGTGTTGCTTTCTTT.

Only one count was recorded for this clone. This sequence joins TRBV28 and TRBJ2-7; 11 nucleotides align to TRBD1. After removal of 0 bases from V and 0 bases from J, the junction contained 4 bases not matched to a gene. CDR1 MDHEN and CDR2 SYDVKM come from the germline V gene. The CDR3 contains 17 residues. CDR3 DNA sequence: TGTGCCAGCAGTTTATGGCGGGACAGGGGGAGCTCCTACGAGCAGTACTTC. It specifies CASSLWRDRGSSYEQYF.

This chain connects TRBV21-1 to TRBJ1-5; TRBD1 is the table's D call, not checked against the DNA. TRBV21-1 is noted as a pseudogene. The length of the CDR3 is 20 residues. CDR3: CASSKGRTGGFKYSNQPQHF. CDR3 bases: TGTGCCAGCAGCAAAGGGAGGACAGGCGGATTTAAGTATAGCAATCAGCCCCAGCATTTT.

J is TRBJ2-2 and V is TRBV28; 11 bases are shared with TRBD1. The CDR3 consists of 17 residues. Germline-derived CDR1 and CDR2 are MDHEN and SYDVKM. The J segment lost 4 bases and the V segment lost 5 bases, leaving 9 bases of the junction unmatched. The CDR3 loop reads CASSTFPGTGGTGELFF. CDR3 nucleotides: TGTGCCAGCAGTACCTTTCCCGGGACAGGGGGCACCGGGGAGCTGTTTTTT.

This chain uses TRBV5-4 with TRBJ2-1, with D perhaps matching TRBD2 (6 bases). V was shortened by 1 base and J by 4 bases, with 9 bases between the two germline ends. CDR1 is SGHNT, CDR2 YYREEE, per germline (reference sequence). The CDR3 has 14 residues. The DNA for the CDR3 is TGTGCCAGCAGCTTGACTAGCCGGTACAATGAGCAGTTCTTC. It yields the protein CASSLTSRYNEQFF.

CDR3 residues: CATSRDRDADTQYF. In DNA, the CDR3 is TGTGCCACCAGCAGGGACAGGGACGCAGATACGCAGTATTTT. The V call is TRBV15, the J call TRBJ2-3; the match to TRBD1 covers 8 bases. The CDR3 length is 14 residues. Germline V lookup: CDR1 LNHNV, CDR2 YYDKDF (reference sequence). Trimming took 3 bases from V and 4 from J; bases not matched to a gene: 3.

The chain carries TRBV6-5 and TRBJ1-1; TRBD1 aligns across 7 bases. Losses at the gene ends were 10 bases for V and 1 base for J; bases not matched to a gene: 9. This CDR3 is built from 14 residues. CDR1 is MNHEY and CDR2 is SVGAGI in the germline V gene. The CDR3 nucleotides read TGTGCCACCAAGGGGGCCTGGGGGAACACTGAAGCTTTCTTT. Its protein product is CATKGAWGNTEAFF.

The V gene is TRBV7-2, the J gene TRBJ1-2; 8 bases match TRBD1. V gave up 5 bases and J gave up 2 bases; unmatched junction bases: 7. The CDR3 contains 15 residues. Germline V gene lookup returns CDR1 SGHTA and CDR2 FQGNSA. This CDR3 reads CASSGYDRGNYGYTF. CDR3 bases: TGTGCCAGCAGCGGTTATGACAGGGGAAACTATGGCTACACCTTC. Variable domain in full (rest from reference TRBV7-2 and TRBJ1-2): GAGVSQSPSNKVTEKGKDVELRCDPISGHTALYWYRQSLGQGLEFLIYFQGNSAPDKSGLPSDRFSAERTGGSVSTLTIQRTQQEDSAVYLCASSGYDRGNYGYTFGSGTRLTVV.

This clone was picked up one time. The rearrangement joins TRBV6-5 to TRBJ2-7, with D perhaps matching TRBD1 (5 bases). The CDR3 consists of 14 residues. The germline gives CDR1 MNHEY, CDR2 SVGAGI. V dropped 6 bases and J dropped 2 bases, with 14 bases sitting between them. CDR3 sequence: CASSTGPRAYEQYF. DNA of the CDR3: TGTGCCAGCAGCACAGGACCCCGGGCCTACGAGCAGTACTTC.

The V gene is TRBV6-5, the J gene TRBJ1-2, with D perhaps TRBD1 (5 bases). CDR1 and CDR2 from the germline V gene are MNHEY and SVGAGI. V was pared by 6 bases and J by 4 bases, with 9 bases between. This CDR3 has 12 amino acids. CDR3 sequence reads: CASSKQAYGYTF. The CDR3 DNA is TGTGCCAGCAGCAAACAGGCCTATGGCTACACCTTC.

This clone has ten or more counts. The J gene is TRBJ2-7, the V gene TRBV11-1; perhaps TRBD2 as D (6 bases). CDR1 is SGHAT, CDR2 FQDESV, per germline (reference sequence). This CDR3 spans 16 amino acids. Trimming removed 5 bases at V and 9 bases at J, with 26 bases between. The CDR3 reads CASSSLRTTPGLGQYF. DNA of the CDR3: TGTGCCAGCAGCAGCCTAAGGACTACGCCGGGTTTGGGGCAGTACTTC. Full variable domain (outside the CDR3, taken from reference TRBV11-1 and TRBJ2-7): EAEVAQSPRYKITEKSQAVAFWCDPISGHATLYWYRQILGQGPELLVQFQDESVVDDSQLPKDRFSAERLKGVDSTLKIQPAELGDSAMYLCASSSLRTTPGLGQYFGPGTRLTVT.

The chain couples TRBV24-1 to TRBJ2-5; D possibly corresponds to TRBD1 (6 bases). This CDR3 spans 12 amino acids. Germline V gives CDR1 KGHDR, CDR2 SFDVKD. Deletions cut 6 bases from V and 5 bases from J, with 9 bases between. CDR3 sequence: CATSNRAETQYF. Here the CDR3 DNA reads TGTGCCACCAGTAACAGGGCGGAGACCCAGTACTTC.

The J gene is TRBJ1-5, the V gene TRBV28, with 8 bases that match TRBD1. This CDR3 is 15 amino acids long. V gave up 4 bases and J gave up 4 bases; unmatched junction bases: 6. Per germline, CDR1 MDHEN and CDR2 SYDVKM. The CDR3 DNA is TGTGCCAGCAGTTCCCCGACAGGGGCAAATCAGCCCCAGCATTTT. The encoded protein is CASSSPTGANQPQHF.

The genes are TRBV7-9 and TRBJ1-2; 8 bases fit TRBD1. Losses at the gene ends were 5 bases for V and 4 bases for J; bases not matched to a gene: 9. Germline V gene sequence: CDR1 SEHNR, CDR2 FQNEAQ (reference sequence). The CDR3 contains 15 residues. The CDR3 is CASSDEPGQAYGYTF. The CDR3 bases are TGTGCCAGCAGCGACGAACCGGGACAGGCCTATGGCTACACCTTC.

Concerning this clone: Other DNA variants within this sample encode the same CDR3. The gene calls are TRBV10-3 and TRBJ1-2; 9 positions agree with TRBD1. The CDR3 extends over 14 amino acids. V shed 5 bases and J 4 bases; nucleotides not matched to a gene: 5. The germline gives CDR1 ENHRY, CDR2 SYGVKD. This CDR3 is CAISLGQGSYGYTF. The CDR3 DNA sequence: TGTGCCATCAGTTTGGGACAGGGAAGCTATGGCTACACCTTC.

The chain is built from TRBV28 and TRBJ2-3, with D perhaps matching TRBD2 (7 bases). There are 14 residues in the CDR3. Germline lookup yields CDR1 MDHEN and CDR2 SYDVKM. Trimming pared 5 bases from V and 5 bases from J, leaving 14 bases between. CDR3 coding DNA: TGTGCCAGCAGTGGGGGCGGGAGCTTAGATACGCAGTATTTT. Translation gives CASSGGGSLDTQYF.

CDR3 sequence: CAIRRDRGPEANYGYTF. In DNA, the CDR3 is TGTGCCATCCGACGGGACAGGGGACCCGAAGCTAACTATGGCTACACCTTC. The chain couples TRBV10-3 to TRBJ1-2, with TRBD1 matching 10 bases. V was clipped by 8 bases and J by 0 bases; unmatched bases: 12. The CDR3 runs 17 residues. CDR1 is ENHRY, CDR2 SYGVKD, per germline.

The chain uses TRBV5-1 and TRBJ1-1; a possible D gene is TRBD1 (5 bases). CDR3 length equals 16 residues. Germline CDR1 and CDR2: SGHRS and YFSETQ. V gave up 3 bases and J gave up 1 base, with 16 bases separating them. CDR3 coding DNA: TGCGCCAGCAGCTCAGAACCGACAGCCTGGAACACTGAAGCTTTCTTT. This translates into CASSSEPTAWNTEAFF. The whole variable domain, filled in from reference TRBV5-1 and TRBJ1-1, reads KAGVTQTPRYLIKTRGQQVTLSCSPISGHRSVSWYQQTPGQGLQFLFEYFSETQRNKGNFPGRFSGRQFSNSRSEMNVSTLELGDSALYLCASSSEPTAWNTEAFFGQGTRLTVV.

V is TRBV11-2 and J is TRBJ2-7; 8 bases fit TRBD2. The CDR3 length is 16 residues. Germline V lookup: CDR1 SGHAT, CDR2 FQNNGV. The V gene end was trimmed by 5 bases and the J gene end by 7 bases; junction bases not matched to a gene: 16. CDR3 nucleotides: TGTGCCAGCAGCCGATCGGGTACGGGGGGGGCTTGGGAGCAGTACTTC. Its translation is CASSRSGTGGAWEQYF. The full variable domain, rest sourced from reference TRBV11-2 and TRBJ2-7, is EAGVAQSPRYKIIEKRQSVAFWCNPISGHATLYWYQQILGQGPKLLIQFQNNGVVDDSQLPKDRFSAERLKGVDSTLKIQPAKLEDSAVYLCASSRSGTGGAWEQYFGPGTRLTVT.

The chain couples TRBV9 to TRBJ2-3, with D unresolved. V lost 0 bases to trimming and J lost 2 bases, with 7 bases between them. The germline gives CDR1 SGDLS, CDR2 YYNGEE. The CDR3 totals 14 residues. CDR3 DNA sequence: TGTGCCAGCAGCGTAGAACCCTACACAGATACGCAGTATTTT. Translating it yields CASSVEPYTDTQYF.